These 30 T cell receptor beta chains originate from one sample sequenced in a study of beta chain features in type 1 diabetes. Every bit of the isolated RNA underwent reverse transcription, so sequencing read expressed TCRB transcripts. Assay: immunoSEQ multiplex PCR; the TCRdb copy retains only in-frame clones and omits some. The data contain over 13,000 clones, around 69% of them singletons. These receptors are not linked to any known antigen. Study results and limitations: People with Type 1 diabetes carried modestly yet significantly shorter TCRB CDR3s in all four CD4+ subsets.

Sequencing input: stem cell memory CD4+ T cells from blood. These receptors were collected from a woman in her late teens or twenties with type 1 diabetes.

The V and J genes are TRBV7-9 and TRBJ2-3, with D unresolved. CDR1 is SEHNR and CDR2 is FQNEAQ in the germline V gene (reference sequence). This CDR3 contains 13 residues. V lost 1 base, J lost 5 bases, and 7 bases lay in between. CDR3 sequence: CASSLGSRDTQYF. In DNA form, the CDR3 reads TGTGCCAGCAGCTTAGGTTCGAGAGATACGCAGTATTTT.

The table lists this clone with a few counts. The chain combines TRBV7-9 with TRBJ2-7, with 9 bases fitting TRBD1. The germline V gene has CDR1 SEHNR and CDR2 FQNEAQ (reference sequence). CDR3 length: 16 residues. Unmatched junction bases numbered 12, after V lost 6 bases and J lost 3 bases. The CDR3 DNA sequence: TGTGCCAGCAGTCGAATTCCGGGACAGGGAGTCTACGAGCAGTACTTC. Its translation: CASSRIPGQGVYEQYF.

This chain joins TRBV23-1 and TRBJ2-7, with TRBD1 identical over 11 bases. TRBV23-1 is an open reading frame whose function is uncertain. The CDR3 spans 15 residues. The trim removed 8 bases at V and 2 bases at J, leaving 8 bases unmatched. This CDR3 is CASAPRDRGAYEQYF. The CDR3 DNA follows: TGCGCCAGCGCCCCCCGGGACAGGGGGGCCTACGAGCAGTACTTC.

The rearrangement links TRBV7-2 to TRBJ2-4; D is possibly TRBD1 (5 bases). The V end was cut by 9 bases, the J end by 2 bases, with 14 bases between. The CDR3 is 14 amino acids. CDR1 SGHTA and CDR2 FQGNSA come from the germline V gene. The CDR3 is CASYPQGSKNIQYF. For the CDR3, the DNA is TGTGCCAGTTATCCTCAGGGATCCAAAAACATTCAGTACTTC.

V is TRBV19 and J is TRBJ1-1, with D tentatively TRBD1 (6 bases). V was cut by 4 bases and J by 0 bases, with 12 bases left in between. The CDR3 extends over 15 amino acids. CDR1 LNHDA and CDR2 SQIVND come from the germline V gene (reference sequence). CDR3 sequence: CASSSRGGMNTEAFF. The CDR3 region has the DNA TGTGCCAGTAGTAGTAGGGGGGGGATGAACACTGAAGCTTTCTTT.

This chain uses TRBV29-1 with TRBJ1-2; no clear D. Germline CDR1 and CDR2: SQVTM and ANQGSEA. This CDR3 is 11 amino acids long. V lost 4 bases, J lost 0 bases, and 3 bases lay in between. CDR3: CSVVSNYGYTF. The CDR3 nucleotides are TGCAGCGTTGTCTCTAACTATGGCTACACCTTC.

This clone has just a few counts. The rearrangement links TRBV19 to TRBJ2-6; a weak D match, TRBD2 (5 bases). Germline CDR1 reads LNHDA; CDR2 reads SQIVND (reference sequence). The CDR3 covers 15 residues. V lost 10 bases and J lost 2, with 15 bases in between. CDR3 nucleotide sequence: TGTGCCACCCTAGGGAGCTTCACTGGGGCCAACGTCCTGACTTTC. Protein sequence: CATLGSFTGANVLTF.

The chain links TRBV7-8 to TRBJ2-1; 9 bases agree with TRBD2. The V and J ends lost 4 bases and 4 bases, in that order; junction bases with no gene match: 8. The CDR3 has 16 residues. CDR1 is SGHVS, CDR2 FQNEAQ, per germline. The CDR3 DNA reads TGTGCCAGCAGCTCCTCGAGACTAGCGGCTTACAATGAGCAGTTCTTC. It encodes CASSSSRLAAYNEQFF.

In this sample, this clone turned up once. The J gene is TRBJ2-7, the V gene TRBV19; 8 bases fit TRBD2. Germline V gene data show CDR1 as LNHDA and CDR2 as SQIVND (reference sequence). CDR3 size: 14 residues. Trimming removed 6 bases from V and 1 base from J; junction bases left unmatched: 5. The CDR3 protein is CASRSGSRSYEQYF. The DNA of the CDR3 is TGTGCCAGTAGGAGCGGGAGCCGTTCCTACGAGCAGTACTTC. Complete variable domain (other parts from reference TRBV19 and TRBJ2-7): DGGITQSPKYLFRKEGQNVTLSCEQNLNHDAMYWYRQDPGQGLRLIYYSQIVNDFQKGDIAEGYSVSREKKESFPLTVTSAQKNPTAFYLCASRSGSRSYEQYFGPGTRLTVT.

The CDR3 loop reads CASSQQTGVDYGYTF. DNA of the CDR3: TGTGCCAGCAGCCAACAGACAGGGGTGGACTATGGCTACACCTTC. The V gene is TRBV5-5, the J gene TRBJ1-2; 8 nucleotides agree with TRBD1. This CDR3 contains 15 residues. Unmatched junction bases numbered 8, after V lost 4 bases and J lost 3 bases. Germline V gene data show CDR1 as SGHKS and CDR2 as YYEKEE (reference sequence).

This clone was picked up a small number of times. The rearrangement joins TRBV6-6 to TRBJ2-7; 10 bases line up with TRBD1. Unmatched junction bases numbered 10, after V lost 5 bases and J lost 6 bases. CDR1 and CDR2 (germline): MNHNY, SVGAGI (reference sequence). The CDR3 runs to 15 residues. As DNA, the CDR3 is TGTGCCAGCAGTCAACTCGGACAGGGGGTTGGCGAGCAGTACTTC. Its protein is CASSQLGQGVGEQYF.

This clone was seen a few times. The gene calls are TRBV7-2 and TRBJ2-5; the match to TRBD1 covers 8 bases. The germline gives CDR1 SGHTA, CDR2 FQGNSA. CDR3 length: 16 residues. V gave up 4 bases and J gave up 1 base; unmatched junction bases: 8. CDR3 residues: CASSSMLQGGQETQYF. Written as DNA, the CDR3 is TGTGCCAGCAGCTCAATGTTACAGGGGGGCCAAGAGACCCAGTACTTC.

This clone was detected once. The V and J genes are TRBV2 and TRBJ2-7; TRBD1 aligns across 7 bases. Germline V gene sequence: CDR1 SNHLY, CDR2 FYNNEI. V lost 5 bases to trimming and J lost 6 bases; unmatched junction nucleotides: 4. The CDR3 is made up of 12 amino acids. CDR3 in DNA: TGTGCCAGCAGTTCAGGGGGTGGCGAGCAGTACGTC. Protein product: CASSSGGGEQYV.

J is TRBJ2-7 and V is TRBV18, with a tentative D call TRBD2 (6 bases). Germline CDR1 KGHSH, CDR2 LQKENI. This CDR3 spans 14 amino acids. Trimming stripped 6 bases from V and 3 bases from J, with 15 bases between. The CDR3 sequence is CASSPGLTYYEQYF. CDR3 DNA sequence: TGTGCCAGCTCCCCGGGACTCACTTACTACGAGCAGTACTTC.

This rearrangement joins TRBV7-2 to TRBJ2-3; 7 bases fit TRBD2. The germline V gene has CDR1 SGHTA and CDR2 FQGNSA. The CDR3 has 18 amino acids. Trimming cost V 3 bases and J 1 base; bases outside gene matches: 13. CDR3 amino acids: CASSLFSVGGRGTDTQYF. The CDR3 nucleotides are TGTGCCAGCAGCTTGTTTTCTGTGGGTGGGAGGGGCACAGATACGCAGTATTTT.

The J gene is TRBJ2-1, the V gene TRBV5-5; 9 bases agree with TRBD2. Per germline, CDR1 SGHKS and CDR2 YYEKEE (reference sequence). Trimming cost V 3 bases and J 7 bases; bases outside gene matches: 8. The CDR3 spans 15 residues. Here the CDR3 reads CASSSVAGVENEQFF. In DNA, the CDR3 is TGTGCCAGCAGCTCCGTAGCGGGAGTCGAGAATGAGCAGTTCTTC.

The rearrangement joins TRBV5-1 to TRBJ2-7; D might be TRBD2 (6 bases). The CDR3 runs to 14 residues. Trimming left V 8 bases short and J 0 bases short, with 15 bases between. Germline V CDR1 and CDR2: SGHRS, YFSETQ. DNA of the CDR3: TGCGCCAGTTCGACTAGTCCTAACTCCTACGAGCAGTACTTC. As protein: CASSTSPNSYEQYF.

The chain is built from TRBV19 and TRBJ2-7; unclear D gene. The V end was cut by 5 bases, the J end by 8 bases, with 10 bases between. The CDR3 totals 11 residues. The germline V gene encodes CDR1 LNHDA and CDR2 SQIVND (reference sequence). CDR3 nucleotide sequence: TGTGCCAGTAGTTCGGGTACGCAGCAGTACTTC. Translated, it gives CASSSGTQQYF.

The chain employs TRBV9 and TRBJ2-5, with D perhaps TRBD2 (6 bases). CDR1 SGDLS and CDR2 YYNGEE come from the germline V gene. Trimming left V 3 bases short and J 7 bases short, with 19 bases between. This CDR3 contains 15 residues. The CDR3 region has the DNA TGTGCCAGCAGCGACCGGGACTCATTCTTCGGGACCCAGTACTTC. Protein product: CASSDRDSFFGTQYF.

The V and J genes are TRBV7-9 and TRBJ2-5, with TRBD2 matching 16 bases. Germline V CDR1 and CDR2: SEHNR, FQNEAQ (reference sequence). The CDR3 has 19 residues. V gave up 5 bases and J gave up 0 bases; unmatched junction bases: 9. In DNA form, the CDR3 reads TGTGCCAGCAGCCCGGGACTAGCGGGAGGGTCGGCGTACCAAGAGACCCAGTACTTC. Encoded protein: CASSPGLAGGSAYQETQYF.

This chain joins TRBV5-1 and TRBJ2-2, with a weak D call TRBD2 (5 bases). The CDR3 covers 13 residues. Germline values: CDR1 SGHRS, CDR2 YFSETQ. Trimming removed 9 bases at V and 12 bases at J, with 21 bases between. CDR3 DNA: TGCGCCACCACCCCAGCCGCGGGCTTGAAGCTGTTTTTT. This codes for CATTPAAGLKLFF. The variable domain in full, with the rest retrieved from reference TRBV5-1 and TRBJ2-2, is KAGVTQTPRYLIKTRGQQVTLSCSPISGHRSVSWYQQTPGQGLQFLFEYFSETQRNKGNFPGRFSGRQFSNSRSEMNVSTLELGDSALYLCATTPAAGLKLFFGEGSRLTVL.

V is TRBV18 and J is TRBJ2-7; 7 bases map to TRBD1. Germline V gene data show CDR1 as KGHSH and CDR2 as LQKENI. The CDR3 has 13 residues. The J segment lost 5 bases and the V segment lost 4 bases, leaving 5 bases of the junction unmatched. The CDR3 coding sequence is TGTGCCAGCTCACTCCAACAGGGGAACGAGCAGTACGTC. As protein: CASSLQQGNEQYV.

The rearrangement links TRBV19 to TRBJ2-5; tentatively, D is TRBD2 (6 bases). CDR1 is LNHDA and CDR2 is SQIVND in the germline V gene (reference sequence). V was shortened by 10 bases and J by 7 bases, with 19 bases between the two germline ends. This CDR3 comprises 13 residues. The CDR3 spells CATRRAGAGTQYF. The CDR3 DNA reads as TGTGCCACGAGGCGAGCGGGCGCGGGGACCCAGTACTTC.

This clone appeared a single time. V usage is TRBV2 and J usage is TRBJ2-1, with 12 bases fitting TRBD2. This CDR3 region has 16 residues. The J segment lost 3 bases and the V segment lost 5 bases, leaving 5 bases of the junction unmatched. Germline CDR1 and CDR2: SNHLY and FYNNEI. The CDR3 is CASSLGTSGHYNEQFF. Here the CDR3 DNA reads TGTGCCAGCAGTCTAGGGACTAGCGGGCACTACAATGAGCAGTTCTTC.

The chain carries TRBV9 and TRBJ1-6, with TRBD1 identical over 9 bases. With V trimmed by 4 bases and J by 7 bases, 3 bases remained unmatched. Germline CDR1 is SGDLS and CDR2 is YYNGEE. CDR3 length equals 14 residues. Here the CDR3 DNA reads TGTGCCAGCAGCTTCGGACAGGGGAATTCACCCCTCCACTTT. Its translation: CASSFGQGNSPLHF.

About this clone: Additional DNA sequences in this sample encode the identical CDR3. The rearrangement uses TRBV7-9 and TRBJ2-2, with 7 bases aligning to TRBD2. The J segment lost 5 bases and the V segment lost 4 bases, leaving 10 bases of the junction unmatched. CDR3 length: 16 amino acids. Germline V lookup: CDR1 SEHNR, CDR2 FQNEAQ (reference sequence). This chain's CDR3 is CASSSYSGLLTGELFF. The CDR3 DNA reads TGTGCCAGCAGCTCCTACTCGGGACTATTAACCGGGGAGCTGTTTTTT.

This sequence joins TRBV19 and TRBJ2-2; tentative D call: TRBD1 (6 bases). From germline, CDR1 is LNHDA and CDR2 SQIVND (reference sequence). V lost 11 bases to trimming and J lost 6 bases, with 10 bases between them. The CDR3 contains 11 residues. The DNA of the CDR3 is TGTGCCTCCAGGGGCGCCGGGGAGCTGTTTTTT. Translated, it gives CASRGAGELFF.

The CDR3 DNA follows: TGTGCCAGCAGCAGACTAGGGGAGGATGAGCAGTTCTTC. As protein: CASSRLGEDEQFF. The rearrangement uses TRBV4-2 and TRBJ2-1; perhaps TRBD2 as D (6 bases). The CDR3 is 13 amino acids. The V and J ends lost 5 bases and 8 bases respectively, with 13 bases between them. Germline loops: CDR1 LGHNA, CDR2 YNFKEQ.

The CDR3 loop is CASSLSGAGSSYEQYF. The CDR3 DNA is TGTGCCAGCAGTTTAAGTGGGGCGGGGAGCTCCTACGAGCAGTACTTC. The chain carries TRBV28 and TRBJ2-7, with D possibly being TRBD2 (6 bases). There are 16 residues in the CDR3. Trimming shortened V by 2 bases and J by 0 bases, and 14 bases separated the two germline ends. In germline, CDR1 is MDHEN, CDR2 SYDVKM. Full variable domain (remainder filled in from reference TRBV28 and TRBJ2-7): DVKVTQSSRYLVKRTGEKVFLECVQDMDHENMFWYRQDPGLGLRLIYFSYDVKMKEKGDIPEGYSVSREKKERFSLILESASTNQTSMYLCASSLSGAGSSYEQYFGPGTRLTVT.

The V gene is TRBV5-6, the J gene TRBJ2-5; D possibly corresponds to TRBD2 (6 bases). CDR1 SGHDT and CDR2 YYEEEE come from the germline V gene. This CDR3 spans 13 amino acids. The germline V and J ends were trimmed by 4 bases and 2 bases, with 9 bases remaining between them. The CDR3 region is CASSRGLQETQYF. As DNA, the CDR3 is TGTGCCAGCAGCAGGGGACTGCAAGAGACCCAGTACTTC.